Described below is a single TCR beta chain sequence and its context. Sequenced by immunoSEQ multiplex PCR; TCRdb stores in-frame clones only, minus some. The sample includes around 46,000 clones, around 87% of them seen just once. The sample comes from a study of blood T cell repertoires in COVID-19. Sequenced input: peripheral blood. The sequence derives from a human donor in a cohort sampled during active COVID-19.

CDR3 bases: TGTGCCAGCAGCGGAACCAGGGGGATTGTGGATGGCTACACCTTC. As protein: CASSGTRGIVDGYTF. The genes are TRBV5-6 and TRBJ1-2; 7 bases line up with TRBD1. Germline loops: CDR1 SGHDT, CDR2 YYEEEE. V gave up 4 bases and J gave up 6 bases; unmatched junction bases: 12. CDR3 size: 15 residues.